Each of the 29 T cell receptor beta chains below was sequenced from the same sample in a study of Ad26.COV2.S vaccination and SARS-CoV-2 variants. Treatment described: around 19 received Ad26.COV2.S at low or high dose, single or two shots; roughly five received placebo; per-sample allocation not given. At day 63 after the first vaccine or placebo injection, samples were drawn. TCRdb's table, derived via immunoSEQ multiplex PCR, lists solely in-frame clones and lacks some. The table shows 300,000 to 500,000 clones, with 70% to 90% occurring only once. The sequenced sample was peripheral blood, obtained in a trial of Ad26.COV2.S vaccine versus placebo. These TCRs come from a person aged 18 to 59 who received the Ad26.COV2.S COVID-19 vaccine or a placebo.

This chain links TRBV7-8 with TRBJ2-5; maybe TRBD2 (5 bases). The CDR3 length is 16 residues. Trimming removed 3 bases from V and 2 bases from J, with 16 bases in between. Looked up from germline, CDR1 is SGHVS and CDR2 is FQNEAQ. CDR3 in DNA: TGTGCCAGCAGCTTTAGCGCAATGGCTCGACAAGAGACCCAGTACTTC. Residues: CASSFSAMARQETQYF.

The chain uses TRBV7-2 and TRBJ1-5; D is possibly TRBD1 (5 bases). Germline loops: CDR1 SGHTA, CDR2 FQGNSA. V lost 6 bases, J lost 3 bases, and 9 bases lay in between. This CDR3 contains 13 residues. CDR3 amino acids: CASRQGANQPQHF. DNA for the CDR3: TGTGCCAGCAGGCAGGGAGCCAATCAGCCCCAGCATTTT.

The chain carries TRBV7-9 and TRBJ1-2; possible D gene TRBD1, 5 bases. Per the germline V gene, CDR1 is SEHNR and CDR2 is FQNEAQ (reference sequence). Trimming took off 1 base at V and 2 bases at J, with 14 bases between the two ends. CDR3 length equals 16 residues. CDR3 in DNA: TGTGCCAGCAGCTTAGTTCCAAGGGACGGCAACTATGGCTACACCTTC. This sequence encodes CASSLVPRDGNYGYTF. Looking up the rest from reference TRBV7-9 and TRBJ1-2 gives the full variable domain: DTGVSQNPRHKITKRGQNVTFRCDPISEHNRLYWYRQTLGQGPEFLTYFQNEAQLEKSRLLSDRFSAERPKGSFSTLEIQRTEQGDSAMYLCASSLVPRDGNYGYTFGSGTRLTVV.

This chain uses TRBV4-1 with TRBJ2-5; 7 bases are shared with TRBD1. Germline values: CDR1 MGHRA, CDR2 YSYEKL. V lost 0 bases, J lost 3 bases, and 4 bases stayed unmatched. This CDR3 comprises 15 residues. The CDR3 DNA sequence: TGCGCCAGCAGCCAAGATATCACAGGGGAAGAGACCCAGTACTTC. Its protein product is CASSQDITGEETQYF.

This clone was detected once. The chain combines TRBV5-4 with TRBJ1-6, with D possibly TRBD1 on 5 matching bases. V shed 5 bases and J shed 5 bases, with 5 bases lying between them. In germline, CDR1 is SGHNT, CDR2 YYREEE (reference sequence). The CDR3 spans 12 residues. The CDR3 loop reads CASRGDNSPLHF. The CDR3 bases are TGTGCCAGCAGAGGGGATAATTCACCCCTCCACTTT.

Remarks on this clone: The germline gene is not matched at one end of the junction; a read error may be the cause. The chain is built from TRBV2 and TRBJ2-1, with 8 bases aligning to TRBD2. The germline CDR1 and CDR2 sequences are SNHLY and FYNNEI. The CDR3 is made up of 16 amino acids. The CDR3 loop is CASCEPRRGGHNEQFF. CDR3 sequence (DNA): TGTGCCAGCTGTGAACCACGCCGGGGGGGCCACAATGAGCAGTTCTTC.

This sequence joins TRBV27 and TRBJ2-3, with D possibly matching TRBD1 (6 bases). Trimming removed 6 bases from V and 2 bases from J, with 12 bases in between. CDR3 length: 14 amino acids. Germline loops: CDR1 MNHEY, CDR2 SMNVEV (reference sequence). The CDR3 loop is CASRRTGITDTQYF. The CDR3 coding sequence is TGTGCCAGCAGACGAACAGGGATCACAGATACGCAGTATTTT.

The chain links TRBV14 to TRBJ1-1; TRBD1 aligns across 8 bases. Germline V lookup: CDR1 SGHDN, CDR2 FVKESK. V shed 4 bases, J shed 8 bases, and the junction held 6 bases outside the gene matches. The CDR3 covers 13 residues. CDR3 protein: CASSRGTGGEAFF. In DNA, the CDR3 is TGTGCCAGCAGCCGCGGGACAGGTGGGGAAGCTTTCTTT.

V gene TRBV6-5 combines with J gene TRBJ2-7; 9 positions match TRBD2. With V trimmed by 8 bases and J by 4 bases, 6 bases remained unmatched. The CDR3 totals 13 residues. Germline CDR1 MNHEY, CDR2 SVGAGI. CDR3: CASHGTSSYEQYF. In DNA, the CDR3 is TGTGCCAGCCACGGGACTAGCTCGTACGAGCAGTACTTC.

The gene calls are TRBV18 and TRBJ2-7; D is uncertain. This CDR3 is built from 13 residues. V lost 2 bases and J lost 3, with 8 bases in between. In germline, CDR1 is KGHSH, CDR2 LQKENI. The CDR3 region has the DNA TGTGCCAGCTCACCATCGGAAATCTACGAGCAGTACTTC. As protein: CASSPSEIYEQYF. The whole variable domain, remainder taken from reference TRBV18 and TRBJ2-7, is NAGVMQNPRHLVRRRGQEARLRCSPMKGHSHVYWYRQLPEEGLKFMVYLQKENIIDESGMPKERFSAEFPKEGPSILRIQQVVRGDSAAYFCASSPSEIYEQYFGPGTRLTVT.

This rearrangement joins TRBV19 to TRBJ1-2; D ambiguous. V was clipped by 8 bases and J by 4 bases, with 17 bases between them. CDR1 and CDR2 (germline): LNHDA, SQIVND (reference sequence). The CDR3 runs to 14 residues. CDR3 sequence: CASLPLGSSYGYTF. The CDR3 DNA reads as TGTGCCAGTCTCCCGTTGGGTTCATCCTATGGCTACACCTTC.

The chain uses TRBV6-5 and TRBJ2-2; 9 nucleotides agree with TRBD1. Germline CDR1 reads MNHEY; CDR2 reads SVGAGI. The CDR3 loop spans 15 amino acids. V dropped 5 bases and J dropped 6; count of bases not matched to a gene: 7. In DNA form, the CDR3 reads TGTGCCAGCAGTAAACTAGGGACAGGGTCCGGGGAGCTGTTTTTT. Protein: CASSKLGTGSGELFF.

The chain is built from TRBV5-1 and TRBJ2-2; D might be TRBD1 (6 bases). Trimming took off 0 bases at V and 3 bases at J, with 12 bases between the two ends. The CDR3 extends over 16 amino acids. Per the germline V gene, CDR1 is SGHRS and CDR2 is YFSETQ. Written as DNA, the CDR3 is TGCGCCAGCAGCTTGGAGGCAGGGGCCTACACCGGGGAGCTGTTTTTT. Protein product: CASSLEAGAYTGELFF.

The chain uses TRBV10-2 and TRBJ2-1; a weak D match, TRBD1 (6 bases). V shed 7 bases and J shed 0 bases, with 13 bases lying between them. In germline, CDR1 is WSHSY, CDR2 SAAADI. The CDR3 is 15 residues long. CDR3 in amino acids: CASIDRILSYNEQFF. In DNA, the CDR3 is TGCGCCAGCATCGACAGGATTCTCTCCTACAATGAGCAGTTCTTC.

This rearrangement joins TRBV7-2 to TRBJ2-4; D not resolved. The V gene lost 5 bases and the J gene lost 6 bases, with 11 bases spanning the gap. The CDR3 has 13 residues. Looked up from germline, CDR1 is SGHTA and CDR2 is FQGNSA. The CDR3 DNA follows: TGTGCCAGCAGCCGCATCCCCGGAAACATTCAGTACTTC. This codes for CASSRIPGNIQYF.

The rearrangement joins TRBV19 to TRBJ1-1, with unresolved D. Germline V gene lookup returns CDR1 LNHDA and CDR2 SQIVND (reference sequence). The germline V and J ends were trimmed by 7 bases and 1 base, with 10 bases remaining between them. The CDR3 length is 13 residues. CDR3 in amino acids: CASTPEGNTEAFF. DNA for the CDR3: TGTGCCAGTACCCCGGAGGGGAACACTGAAGCTTTCTTT.

The chain employs TRBV19 and TRBJ1-2; the D gene is possibly TRBD1 (6 bases). The V gene lost 5 bases and the J gene lost 8 bases, with 12 bases spanning the gap. The CDR3 contains 12 residues. Germline CDR1 LNHDA, CDR2 SQIVND (reference sequence). CDR3 sequence reads: CASSVGGLGYTF. For the CDR3, the DNA is TGTGCCAGTAGTGTAGGGGGACTCGGCTACACCTTC.

The V call is TRBV6-6, the J call TRBJ2-7; 14 nucleotides align to TRBD2. This CDR3 region has 15 residues. The V gene's germline CDR1 is MNHNY and CDR2 SVGAGI (reference sequence). J gave up 7 bases and V 1 base, and 3 bases lay outside the gene matches. The CDR3: CASSYFGTSGGEQYF. CDR3 DNA sequence: TGTGCCAGCAGTTACTTCGGGACTAGCGGGGGAGAGCAGTACTTC.

This sequence joins TRBV28 and TRBJ1-1; 7 bases line up with TRBD1. The junction had 5 bases not matched to a gene; V was cut back by 5 bases and J by 11 bases. The CDR3 loop spans 11 amino acids. The germline gives CDR1 MDHEN, CDR2 SYDVKM. CDR3: CASSIDRVAFF. The CDR3 DNA follows: TGTGCCAGCAGTATTGACAGGGTGGCTTTCTTT. Using reference TRBV28 and TRBJ1-1 for the parts outside the CDR3, the full variable domain is DVKVTQSSRYLVKRTGEKVFLECVQDMDHENMFWYRQDPGLGLRLIYFSYDVKMKEKGDIPEGYSVSREKKERFSLILESASTNQTSMYLCASSIDRVAFFGQGTRLTVV.

The chain is built from TRBV7-2 and TRBJ2-5; TRBD1 might be the D (6 bases). The CDR3 is made up of 16 amino acids. V was pared by 5 bases and J by 4 bases, with 20 bases between. Germline CDR1 SGHTA, CDR2 FQGNSA. The CDR3 sequence: CASSNRHRELGETQYF. DNA for the CDR3: TGTGCCAGCAGCAACCGTCACAGGGAGTTGGGAGAGACCCAGTACTTC.

This clone was detected only a few times. This chain's CDR3 is CASSLGQASGNTIYF. CDR3 sequence (DNA): TGTGCCAGCAGCTTAGGACAGGCCTCTGGAAACACCATATATTTT. V and J are TRBV7-9 and TRBJ1-3; tentatively, D is TRBD1 (6 bases). The CDR3 has 15 residues. Germline loops: CDR1 SEHNR, CDR2 FQNEAQ (reference sequence). The V and J ends lost 1 base and 0 bases respectively, with 7 bases between them.

The chain links TRBV7-9 to TRBJ2-7; D is unresolved. This CDR3 region has 13 residues. V was shortened by 3 bases and J by 0 bases, with 6 bases between the two germline ends. CDR1 is SEHNR and CDR2 is FQNEAQ in the germline V gene (reference sequence). Here the CDR3 reads CASSLADSYEQYF. The CDR3 DNA is TGTGCCAGCAGCTTGGCAGACTCCTACGAGCAGTACTTC.

The V gene is TRBV18, the J gene TRBJ1-5, with no clear D. CDR3 length: 15 amino acids. Trimming cost V 6 bases and J 0 bases, with 12 bases left between them. Per germline, CDR1 KGHSH and CDR2 LQKENI. The CDR3 sequence: CASSRLGDSNQPQHF. The CDR3, as DNA: TGTGCCAGCTCCCGACTGGGAGATAGCAATCAGCCCCAGCATTTT.

The J gene is TRBJ1-1, the V gene TRBV5-1; D is uncertain. The CDR3 length is 13 residues. With 2 bases removed from V and 11 bases from J, the gap between germline ends came to 16 bases. CDR1 SGHRS and CDR2 YFSETQ come from the germline V gene. As DNA, the CDR3 is TGCGCCAGCAGCTTAGAAGGTGTTTTCGGTGCTTTCTTT. Its protein is CASSLEGVFGAFF. Drawing the rest from reference TRBV5-1 and TRBJ1-1, the complete variable domain is KAGVTQTPRYLIKTRGQQVTLSCSPISGHRSVSWYQQTPGQGLQFLFEYFSETQRNKGNFPGRFSGRQFSNSRSEMNVSTLELGDSALYLCASSLEGVFGAFFGQGTRLTVV.

This chain connects TRBV6-1 to TRBJ2-1; a possible D gene is TRBD2 (5 bases). Germline loops: CDR1 MNHNS, CDR2 SASEGT. The CDR3 consists of 17 residues. The germline V and J ends were trimmed by 0 bases and 4 bases, with 16 bases remaining between them. CDR3 in DNA: TGTGCCAGCAGTGAAGCTACGGGATTCCCCCCTTACAATGAGCAGTTCTTC. Protein product: CASSEATGFPPYNEQFF.

The V gene is TRBV24-1, the J gene TRBJ2-1; no definite D call. Trimming shortened V by 1 base and J by 5 bases, and 8 bases separated the two germline ends. Germline V gives CDR1 KGHDR, CDR2 SFDVKD. The CDR3 consists of 14 residues. CDR3 loop: CATSDLSSDNEQFF. The DNA for the CDR3 is TGTGCCACCAGTGATTTAAGTTCCGACAATGAGCAGTTCTTC.

This sequence joins TRBV4-2 and TRBJ2-6; D could derive from TRBD1 or TRBD2 (5 bases each). This CDR3 has 16 amino acids. Germline V CDR1 and CDR2: LGHNA, YNFKEQ. The V and J ends lost 4 bases and 1 base respectively, with 11 bases between them. CDR3 nucleotide sequence: TGTGCCAGCAGCCTAAGTGGGGGTTCTGGGGCCAACGTCCTGACTTTC. Amino acids: CASSLSGGSGANVLTF.

The chain uses TRBV7-9 and TRBJ2-1, with TRBD2 matching over 15 bases. The V segment lost 6 bases and the J segment 4 bases; nucleotides outside the gene matches: 4. This CDR3 contains 16 residues. Germline CDR1 and CDR2: SEHNR and FQNEAQ (reference sequence). DNA for the CDR3: TGTGCCAGCAGTCGGACTAGCGGGGGGGAATACAATGAGCAGTTCTTC. Translation: CASSRTSGGEYNEQFF.

The CDR3 DNA is TGTGCCAGCAGCCTCCGACCCCCCGCTAATGAAAAACTGTTTTTT. Translated: CASSLRPPANEKLFF. V gene TRBV6-4 combines with J gene TRBJ1-4, with D uncertain. V lost 6 bases and J 3 bases, leaving 14 bases between the germline ends. Germline V gene sequence: CDR1 MRHNA, CDR2 SNTAGT. This CDR3 has 15 amino acids.